This T cell receptor (beta chain) comes out of a study of beta chain features in type 1 diabetes. Whole-study context: Age, gender and cell yields were similar between patients and healthy donors. Study-wide results and caveats: More deletions and fewer insertions at VDJ junctions were seen in type 1 diabetes patients.

Donors underwent one heparinised blood draw, 95 to 150 mL on average. Without exception, sorted populations had purity beyond 98%. The entirety of the isolated RNA underwent reverse transcription, so expressed TCRB transcripts were sequenced. The repertoire was sequenced with immunoSEQ multiplex PCR; TCRdb's copy has only in-frame clones and lacks some. Altogether a few hundred thousand clones are present, more than 12% being singletons, with the ten largest covering under 0.02%. The CDR3 extends over 13 amino acids. Germline V gene data show CDR1 as SGHRS and CDR2 as YFSETQ. V shed 0 bases and J 8 bases; nucleotides not matched to a gene: 2. Details on this clone: Its antigen is still unknown.

Material for sequencing was naive CD4+ T cells from blood. This TCR was sampled from a woman younger than 30 in good health. This chain connects TRBV5-1 to TRBJ2-1, with TRBD2 matching 7 bases. CDR3: CASSLGRGDEQFF. CDR3 in DNA: TGCGCCAGCAGCTTGGGTCGGGGGGATGAGCAGTTCTTC.